This TCR beta chain was recorded in a study of blood T cell repertoires in COVID-19. As for the study in general: T cells, B-cell-depleted T cells, or PBMCs provided the cDNA or gDNA that served as material.

Per the original methods: Amplification of reference gene primers was used by the study to estimate nucleated cell counts. Measured with immunoSEQ multiplex PCR; TCRdb has only the in-frame clones, and not every one. That table is the source of V, J and clone size, and D and trimming were worked out from the DNA. The repertoire holds some 150,000 clones, with about nine tenths as singletons. V lost 8 bases, J lost 5 bases, and 7 bases stayed unmatched. The V gene's germline CDR1 is MNHNY and CDR2 SVGAGI (reference sequence). This CDR3 contains 14 residues. Input material: peripheral blood. This TCR was sampled from a human donor in a cohort sampled during active COVID-19. The chain is built from TRBV6-6 and TRBJ2-4; 9 nucleotides agree with TRBD2. This chain's CDR3 is CASLQREVQNIQYF. CDR3 DNA: TGTGCCAGCCTCCAGCGGGAGGTCCAAAACATTCAGTACTTC.